This record covers a single TCR beta chain. This record belongs to a study of monozygotic twins with inflammatory bowel disease. One entry per CDR3 protein, without DNA, is what TCRdb gives after re-calling the 5' RACE reads. Its listing shows more than 350,000 distinct CDR3 sequences. The TCR originated in a human donor with ulcerative colitis or Crohn's disease, or a healthy co-twin of an affected twin (not recorded which). Sequencing was done on a sample of blood.

The CDR3 sequence: CASSLAGQLDTQYF. The V and J genes are TRBV5-1 and TRBJ2-3. Germline-derived CDR1 and CDR2 are SGHRS and YFSETQ. The CDR3 spans 14 residues.